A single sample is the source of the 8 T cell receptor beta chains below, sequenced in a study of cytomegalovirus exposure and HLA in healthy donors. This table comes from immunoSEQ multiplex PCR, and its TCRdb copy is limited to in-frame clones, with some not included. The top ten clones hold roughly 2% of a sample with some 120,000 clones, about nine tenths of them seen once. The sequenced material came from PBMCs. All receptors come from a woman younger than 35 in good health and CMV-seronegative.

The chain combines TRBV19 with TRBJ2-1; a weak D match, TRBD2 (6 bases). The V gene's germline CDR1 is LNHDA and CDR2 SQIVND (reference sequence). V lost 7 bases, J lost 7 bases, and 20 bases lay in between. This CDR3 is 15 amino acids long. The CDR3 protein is CASTSGLPRRNEQFF. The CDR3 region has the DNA TGTGCCAGTACCTCGGGACTCCCGAGAAGAAATGAGCAGTTCTTC.

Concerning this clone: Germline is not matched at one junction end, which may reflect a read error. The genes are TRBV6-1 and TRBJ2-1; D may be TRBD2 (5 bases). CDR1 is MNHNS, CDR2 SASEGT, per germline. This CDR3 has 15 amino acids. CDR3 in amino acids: CATSLAISSYNEQFF. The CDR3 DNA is TGTGCCACCAGTTTAGCGATTAGCTCCTACAATGAGCAGTTCTTC.

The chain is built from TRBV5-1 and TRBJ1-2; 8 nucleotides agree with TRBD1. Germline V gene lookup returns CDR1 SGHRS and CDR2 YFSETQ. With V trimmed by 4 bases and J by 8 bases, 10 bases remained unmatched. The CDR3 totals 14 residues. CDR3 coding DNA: TGCGCCAGCAGCCCGGACAGGGATTTTCGGGGCTACACCTTC. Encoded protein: CASSPDRDFRGYTF.

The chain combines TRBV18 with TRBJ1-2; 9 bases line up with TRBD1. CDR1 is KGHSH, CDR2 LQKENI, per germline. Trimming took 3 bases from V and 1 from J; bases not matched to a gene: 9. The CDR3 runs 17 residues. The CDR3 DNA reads TGTGCCAGCTCACCCGCTCTGGACAGGGGCTTTAACTATGGCTACACCTTC. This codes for CASSPALDRGFNYGYTF.

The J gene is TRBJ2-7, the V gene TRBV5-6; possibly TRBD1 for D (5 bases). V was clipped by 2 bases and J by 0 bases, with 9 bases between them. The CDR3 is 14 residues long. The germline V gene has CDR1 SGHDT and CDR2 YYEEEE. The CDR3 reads CASSFDSYSYEQYF. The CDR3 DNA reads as TGTGCCAGCAGCTTCGACAGTTACTCCTACGAGCAGTACTTC.

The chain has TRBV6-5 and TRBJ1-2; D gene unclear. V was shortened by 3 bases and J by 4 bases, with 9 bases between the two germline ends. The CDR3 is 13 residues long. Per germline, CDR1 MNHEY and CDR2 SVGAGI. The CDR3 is CASSYGRGYGYTF. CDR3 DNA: TGTGCCAGCAGTTATGGCAGAGGCTATGGCTACACCTTC.

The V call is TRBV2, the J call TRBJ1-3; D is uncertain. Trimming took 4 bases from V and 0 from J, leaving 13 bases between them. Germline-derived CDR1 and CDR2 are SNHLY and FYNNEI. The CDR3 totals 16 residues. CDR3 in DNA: TGTGCCAGCAGTGCCCGGGGAATGAGCTCTGGAAACACCATATATTTT. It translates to CASSARGMSSGNTIYF.

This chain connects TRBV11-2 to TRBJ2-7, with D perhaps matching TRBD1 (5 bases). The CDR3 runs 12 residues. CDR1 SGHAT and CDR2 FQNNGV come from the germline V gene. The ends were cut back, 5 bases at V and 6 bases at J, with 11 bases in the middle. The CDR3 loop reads CASSPPGSEQYF. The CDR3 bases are TGTGCCAGCAGCCCGCCAGGGTCCGAGCAGTACTTC.